These T cell receptor beta chains were read from a single sample in a study of cytomegalovirus exposure and HLA in healthy donors. Here immunoSEQ multiplex PCR was the method, and the copy in TCRdb shows in-frame clones only, minus some. The data hold around 39,000 clones, with 70% to 85% observed a single time. The sample consisted of PBMCs. The receptors here all came from a man in his thirties or forties in good health and CMV-seronegative. The CDR3 runs from the conserved cysteine through the conserved F or W.

j_gene | v_gene | CDR3aa
TRBJ2-7 | TRBV5-4 | CASSRRTSGSVEQYF
TRBJ1-2 | TRBV6-5 | CASSYSEGVSGYTF
TRBJ2-7 | TRBV19 | CASRMTGHSYEQYF
TRBJ2-1 | TRBV5-6 | CASSEDRGRTYNEQFF
TRBJ2-1 | TRBV4-1 | CASSQGGAGDANGEQFF
TRBJ2-6 | TRBV2 | CASSTTSVGANVLTF
TRBJ2-7 | TRBV11-2 | CASSPGTGGALSYEQYF
TRBJ2-2 | TRBV30 | CAWRMQGAGTGELFF
TRBJ2-7 | TRBV5-1 | CASSVRDRGYEQYF
TRBJ1-2 | TRBV27 | CASSFRTGGVVYGYTF
TRBJ2-1 | TRBV29-1 | CSVVPWAGAHNEQFF
TRBJ1-1 | TRBV28 | CASSLGRGAEAFF
TRBJ1-5 | TRBV11-2 | CASSLDRGQPQHF
TRBJ1-1 | TRBV6-6 | CASSYDRGRAEAFF
TRBJ1-5 | TRBV6-5 | CASSRLDSNQPQHF
TRBJ1-5 | TRBV28 | CASSPRGSNQPQHF
TRBJ1-2 | TRBV6-6 | CASSGQPNYGYTF
TRBJ2-3 | TRBV4-3 | CASSQETSWTDTQYF
TRBJ1-4 | TRBV19 | CASSIQATNEKLFF
TRBJ2-5 | TRBV19 | CASSMGQGRVRETQYF
TRBJ2-3 | TRBV7-9 | CASGPTLASQTDTQYF
TRBJ1-5 | TRBV10-3 | CAISEIGVRQPQHF
TRBJ1-2 | TRBV28 | CASSLNRVLNYGYTF
TRBJ2-5 | TRBV9 | CASSPRDSQETQYF
TRBJ2-3 | TRBV2 | CASNPSSDKLEDTQYF
TRBJ2-4 | TRBV6-5 | CASRSPQQYIQYF
TRBJ2-7 | TRBV6-5 | CASSSPGTGAAYEQYF
TRBJ2-5 | TRBV11-2 | CASSLGRGWETQYF
TRBJ2-3 | TRBV5-1 | CASSLAAGTDTQYF
TRBJ2-3 | TRBV12-5 | CASGRDRAADTQYF
TRBJ1-2 | TRBV4-3 | CASGQGNYGYTF
TRBJ2-7 | TRBV28 | CASLTLTGTGGAGSYEQYF
TRBJ1-2 | TRBV6-5 | CASSYGEANYGYTF